These 18 T cell receptor beta chains came from one sample sequenced in a study of blood T cell repertoires in COVID-19. Assay used: immunoSEQ multiplex PCR; TCRdb lists only in-frame clones, some missing. The sample records 200,000 or so clones, 65% to 85% being singletons. The specimen was peripheral blood. The receptors originated from a man aged 55 to 69 with active or convalescent COVID-19.

This chain connects TRBV24-1 to TRBJ2-3; possible D gene TRBD2, 6 bases. Trimming stripped 6 bases from V and 2 bases from J, with 14 bases between. Germline V gives CDR1 KGHDR, CDR2 SFDVKD. The CDR3 runs 15 residues. The CDR3 DNA follows: TGTGCCACCAGTAAGGACGGAGGGCCCACAGATACGCAGTATTTT. It encodes CATSKDGGPTDTQYF.

This chain joins TRBV5-1 and TRBJ1-4; D remains ambiguous. Trimming took 3 bases from V and 0 from J, leaving 6 bases between them. The CDR3 totals 14 residues. Germline values: CDR1 SGHRS, CDR2 YFSETQ. DNA of the CDR3: TGCGCCAGCAGCTGGACTTCAACTAATGAAAAACTGTTTTTT. Its translation: CASSWTSTNEKLFF.

This clone showed up just a few times. The rearrangement joins TRBV29-1 to TRBJ2-1, with 9 nucleotides matching TRBD1. The CDR3 consists of 13 residues. Germline V gene data show CDR1 as SQVTM and CDR2 as ANQGSEA. The ends lost 3 bases at V and 10 bases at J; junction bases unmatched: 7. CDR3 DNA sequence: TGCAGCGTTGAGGAACAGGGGGCGGGCGAGCAGTTCTTC. This translates into CSVEEQGAGEQFF.

The genes are TRBV7-3 and TRBJ2-3, with TRBD2 as a possible D gene (5 bases). Germline CDR1 is SGHTA and CDR2 is FQGTGA. CDR3 size: 16 residues. Trimming cost V 5 bases and J 1 base, with 16 bases left between them. The CDR3 coding sequence is TGTGCCAGCAGCCGAGGGCCCCCGGGCGGCACAGATACGCAGTATTTT. Its protein product is CASSRGPPGGTDTQYF.

The count of this clone is one. The chain employs TRBV19 and TRBJ1-4, with 11 bases identical to TRBD1. This CDR3 is built from 16 residues. V shed 6 bases and J 4 bases; nucleotides not matched to a gene: 7. Germline CDR1 and CDR2: LNHDA and SQIVND (reference sequence). This chain's CDR3 is CASRDRGRADNEKLFF. Written as DNA, the CDR3 is TGTGCCAGTAGGGACAGGGGGCGCGCGGATAATGAAAAACTGTTTTTT.

In its sample, this clone was seen many times. This chain joins TRBV21-1 and TRBJ2-1; the tabulated D call, TRBD2, remains unverified against the DNA. TRBV21-1 counts as a pseudogene. This CDR3 has 16 amino acids. As DNA, the CDR3 is TGTGCCAGCAGCAAAGGATTCACTAGCGATCACAATGAGCAGTTCTTC. It specifies CASSKGFTSDHNEQFF.

The chain employs TRBV7-8 and TRBJ2-3, with TRBD2 as a possible D gene (6 bases). The CDR3 is 14 residues long. Germline V gives CDR1 SGHVS, CDR2 FQNEAQ. The germline V and J ends were trimmed by 0 bases and 6 bases, with 10 bases remaining between them. This CDR3 reads CASSLASGVDTQYF. The CDR3 nucleotides read TGTGCCAGCAGCTTAGCCTCGGGAGTCGATACGCAGTATTTT.

The chain recombines TRBV18 with TRBJ1-1; possible D gene TRBD1, 5 bases. The CDR3 is 15 residues long. Germline V CDR1 and CDR2: KGHSH, LQKENI. With 4 bases removed from V and 1 base from J, the gap between germline ends came to 13 bases. The DNA for the CDR3 is TGTGCCAGCTCACTCAGTCGACAGCCGAACACTGAAGCTTTCTTT. Translated, it gives CASSLSRQPNTEAFF.

The rearrangement joins TRBV2 to TRBJ1-6; a possible D gene is TRBD1 (6 bases). The ends were cut back, 6 bases at V and 4 bases at J, with 16 bases in the middle. CDR1 SNHLY and CDR2 FYNNEI come from the germline V gene. This CDR3 is 16 amino acids long. The CDR3 bases are TGTGCCAGCAGAGGGGGAAGCGGGGCTTATAATTCACCCCTCCACTTT. This sequence encodes CASRGGSGAYNSPLHF.

The V call is TRBV18, the J call TRBJ2-3; TRBD2 agrees at 8 bases. Trimming removed 3 bases from V and 4 bases from J; junction bases left unmatched: 3. Germline V CDR1 and CDR2: KGHSH, LQKENI. The length of the CDR3 is 14 residues. The chain's CDR3 is CASSPTSASDTQYF. The CDR3 nucleotides read TGTGCCAGCTCACCGACTAGCGCATCAGATACGCAGTATTTT.

V and J are TRBV19 and TRBJ1-1; 7 bases align to TRBD1. Germline V gives CDR1 LNHDA, CDR2 SQIVND (reference sequence). The CDR3 totals 13 residues. Germline trimming cut 6 bases from V and 4 bases from J; bases unmatched to any gene: 5. CDR3 loop: CASSYRGSTEAFF. The CDR3 coding sequence is TGTGCCAGTAGCTACAGGGGTTCCACTGAAGCTTTCTTT.

The chain joins TRBV7-9 to TRBJ2-5, with D hard to call. The CDR3 has 14 residues. Trimming took 3 bases from V and 3 from J, leaving 11 bases between them. Germline lookup yields CDR1 SEHNR and CDR2 FQNEAQ (reference sequence). The CDR3 here is CASSFVSAEETQYF. The CDR3 nucleotides are TGTGCCAGCAGCTTTGTGTCGGCGGAAGAGACCCAGTACTTC.

This clone has just one count. The chain links TRBV12-3 or TRBV12-4 to TRBJ1-5; 8 nucleotides agree with TRBD1. The CDR3 covers 13 residues. The ends lost 5 bases at V and 9 bases at J; junction bases unmatched: 6. This chain's CDR3 is CASSLDRDRPQHF. In DNA, the CDR3 is TGTGCCAGCAGTCTGGACAGGGACAGGCCCCAGCATTTT.

The V gene is TRBV5-6, the J gene TRBJ1-2; TRBD1 matches 11 bases. The V gene's germline CDR1 is SGHDT and CDR2 YYEEEE. The CDR3 runs 17 residues. V shed 4 bases and J 7 bases; nucleotides not matched to a gene: 15. The CDR3 coding sequence is TGTGCCAGCAGCCCCCCTACGAGGACAGGGGGCAATAGTGGCTACACCTTC. Amino acids: CASSPPTRTGGNSGYTF.

The chain links TRBV27 to TRBJ2-7; D unclear. This CDR3 has 13 residues. Germline lookup yields CDR1 MNHEY and CDR2 SMNVEV (reference sequence). V was shortened by 5 bases and J by 6 bases, with 14 bases between the two germline ends. CDR3: CASSPDKSLEQYF. DNA for the CDR3: TGTGCCAGCAGTCCAGACAAATCCCTCGAGCAGTACTTC.

The chain carries TRBV5-1 and TRBJ1-1; possible D gene TRBD1, 5 bases. The CDR3 has 15 amino acids. V was clipped by 4 bases and J by 5 bases, with 18 bases between them. Germline CDR1 and CDR2: SGHRS and YFSETQ. CDR3: CASSLNLGGNTEAFF. CDR3 DNA: TGCGCCAGCAGCCTAAACCTGGGGGGTAATACTGAAGCTTTCTTT.

The table lists this clone with a count of one. J is TRBJ2-7 and V is TRBV29-1; possible D gene TRBD1, 6 bases. With 0 bases removed from V and 7 bases from J, the gap between germline ends came to 10 bases. The CDR3 totals 12 residues. Germline CDR1 and CDR2: SQVTM and ANQGSEA. The CDR3 spells CSVEDPGTEQYF. CDR3 bases: TGCAGCGTTGAAGATCCCGGGACAGAGCAGTACTTC.

The chain uses TRBV27 and TRBJ2-5; 8 bases line up with TRBD1. The CDR3 covers 15 residues. Germline loops: CDR1 MNHEY, CDR2 SMNVEV (reference sequence). The ends lost 3 bases at V and 2 bases at J; junction bases unmatched: 5. CDR3 bases: TGTGCCAGCAGTTTCGGCACAGGGGGGCAAGAGACCCAGTACTTC. It yields the protein CASSFGTGGQETQYF.